What follows describes a single TCR beta chain. The target antigen is unknown. The data were taken from a study of identical twins. TCRdb fed the 5' RACE reads into MiXCR, producing one record per CDR3 protein. Of under 900,000 distinct CDR3 sequences listed, roughly 18% are singletons. Study-wide results and limits: Out-of-frame alpha sequences common to twins exhibited a surplus of low generation probability. Cross-sectional statistics, not tracking of the same donors, supported the conclusions. Possibly, invariant MAIT and iNKT cells partly confounded zero-insertion analyses.

These same records also appear under a second study, on T cells expressing NK-cell markers. Per that study: NKG2C+ dominant clonotypes from roughly 6 donors made up about 1.0-8% of CD8+ T cells.

The sequence derives from a woman between 18 and 29 years old in good health. The sample comprised PBMCs.

CDR3 nucleotide sequence: TGTGCCAGCAAGCTCCGGGACCAATACAATGAGCAGTTCTTC. This encodes CASKLRDQYNEQFF. V gene TRBV12-3 or TRBV12-4 combines with J gene TRBJ2-1, with D perhaps given as TRBD1 or TRBD2 (5 bases each). The ends were cut back, 7 bases at V and 4 bases at J, with 14 bases in the middle. The CDR3 loop spans 14 amino acids.